The 30 T cell receptor beta chains presented below share a single source sample, sequenced in a study of cytomegalovirus exposure and HLA in healthy donors. Repertoires were generated with immunoSEQ multiplex PCR, while TCRdb's copy carries only in-frame clones and drops some. The sample includes 150,000 to 200,000 clones, 84% of them seen just once. The sample consisted of PBMCs. The source is a man aged 18 to 29 in good health and CMV-seropositive.

V is TRBV2 and J is TRBJ2-7; weak D call: TRBD2 (7 bases). CDR3 size: 11 residues. The V end lost 2 bases, the J end lost 11 bases, and 10 bases lay between the germline ends. Germline V CDR1 and CDR2: SNHLY, FYNNEI. CDR3 sequence: CASSERGREYF. CDR3 coding DNA: TGTGCCAGCAGTGAAAGGGGGAGGGAGTACTTC.

Only one count was recorded for this clone. J is TRBJ2-2 and V is TRBV6-5; tentatively, D is TRBD2 (5 bases). The CDR3 extends over 15 amino acids. The V and J ends lost 2 bases and 2 bases respectively, with 9 bases between them. The germline V gene has CDR1 MNHEY and CDR2 SVGAGI. CDR3 loop: CASSYRTRNTGELFF. The CDR3 DNA follows: TGTGCCAGCAGTTACCGGACTCGAAACACCGGGGAGCTGTTTTTT.

The rearrangement uses TRBV19 and TRBJ2-7, with D possibly TRBD1 on 6 matching bases. This CDR3 has 15 residues. V was clipped by 1 base and J by 3 bases, with 13 bases between them. From germline, CDR1 is LNHDA and CDR2 SQIVND (reference sequence). The CDR3 spells CASSIAARGIYEQYF. CDR3 DNA: TGTGCCAGTAGTATAGCGGCCAGGGGTATCTACGAGCAGTACTTC.

V and J are TRBV6-5 and TRBJ2-7; TRBD2 matches 9 bases. CDR1 and CDR2 (germline): MNHEY, SVGAGI. Unmatched junction bases numbered 10, after V lost 4 bases and J lost 6 bases. The CDR3 totals 15 residues. CDR3 nucleotide sequence: TGTGCCAGCAGTTTCCAGACTAGCGGCAGGGGCGAGCAGTACTTC. It translates to CASSFQTSGRGEQYF.

This clone appeared a few times. The chain uses TRBV18 and TRBJ2-7; possibly TRBD1 for D (7 bases). V was clipped by 2 bases and J by 6 bases, with 17 bases between them. In germline, CDR1 is KGHSH, CDR2 LQKENI. This CDR3 has 15 amino acids. In DNA, the CDR3 is TGTGCCAGCTCACCAGGCGGGACAGCTCCGGGCGAGCAGTACTTC. Protein: CASSPGGTAPGEQYF.

V and J are TRBV15 and TRBJ2-5; D not certain. Germline V gene sequence: CDR1 LNHNV, CDR2 YYDKDF (reference sequence). The CDR3 is 15 residues long. The V end was cut by 0 bases, the J end by 0 bases, with 8 bases between. The CDR3 DNA reads TGTGCCACCAGCAGAGATCTAGTCGACCAAGAGACCCAGTACTTC. Protein sequence: CATSRDLVDQETQYF.

The chain uses TRBV30 and TRBJ2-3, with 12 bases that match TRBD2. The CDR3 totals 17 residues. The trim removed 4 bases at V and 0 bases at J, leaving 8 bases unmatched. Germline V gene lookup returns CDR1 GTSNPN and CDR2 SVGIG (reference sequence). CDR3 residues: CAWTGLAGGPSTDTQYF. The DNA of the CDR3 is TGTGCCTGGACCGGGCTAGCGGGAGGGCCGAGCACAGATACGCAGTATTTT.

The chain carries TRBV6-5 and TRBJ2-7; D unresolved. The germline CDR1 and CDR2 sequences are MNHEY and SVGAGI. V lost 8 bases to trimming and J lost 7 bases, with 15 bases between them. CDR3 length: 12 residues. The CDR3 DNA sequence: TGTGCCAGCGGGCTAAGGCCTGTGGAGCAGTACTTC. Translating it yields CASGLRPVEQYF.

The V call is TRBV6-1, the J call TRBJ2-7; the match to TRBD1 covers 11 bases. Germline V gives CDR1 MNHNS, CDR2 SASEGT. This CDR3 region has 12 residues. The ends lost 6 bases at V and 6 bases at J; junction bases unmatched: 1. CDR3 nucleotides: TGTGCCAGCAGAGGGACAGGGGGCGAGCAGTACTTC. This codes for CASRGTGGEQYF.

The chain is built from TRBV7-3 and TRBJ2-3; 8 positions match TRBD2. The CDR3 loop spans 17 amino acids. CDR1 is SGHTA and CDR2 is FQGTGA in the germline V gene. V lost 2 bases and J lost 5; bases outside the gene matches: 12. The CDR3 here is CASSLGAAGSGGDTQYF. The DNA for the CDR3 is TGTGCCAGCAGCTTAGGGGCAGCCGGGAGCGGGGGAGATACGCAGTATTTT. Filled out from reference TRBV7-3 and TRBJ2-3, the complete variable domain reads GAGVSQTPSNKVTEKGKYVELRCDPISGHTALYWYRQSLGQGPEFLIYFQGTGAADDSGLPNDRFFAVRPEGSVSTLKIQRTERGDSAVYLCASSLGAAGSGGDTQYFGPGTRLTVL.

The chain joins TRBV28 to TRBJ1-5; TRBD1 is a possible D gene (5 bases). The germline gives CDR1 MDHEN, CDR2 SYDVKM. V shed 8 bases and J shed 1 base, with 18 bases lying between them. This CDR3 region has 16 residues. The DNA for the CDR3 is TGTGCCAGCCTCGGGACGGGGGTTGGCAGCAATCAGCCCCAGCATTTT. Protein sequence: CASLGTGVGSNQPQHF.

V is TRBV6-1 and J is TRBJ2-1, with 7 bases matching TRBD2. V lost 4 bases and J lost 3; bases outside the gene matches: 6. There are 15 residues in the CDR3. Germline assignment: CDR1 MNHNS and CDR2 SASEGT. The CDR3 spells CASSGTRGFYNEQFF. DNA of the CDR3: TGTGCCAGCAGTGGGACTAGGGGATTCTACAATGAGCAGTTCTTC.

J is TRBJ1-2 and V is TRBV5-6; D gene ambiguous. This CDR3 spans 12 amino acids. Germline lookup yields CDR1 SGHDT and CDR2 YYEEEE. The germline V and J ends were trimmed by 0 bases and 8 bases, with 8 bases remaining between them. DNA of the CDR3: TGTGCCAGCAGCTTGGCCTCTAACGGCTACACCTTC. Amino acid sequence: CASSLASNGYTF.

This chain joins TRBV7-2 and TRBJ2-2, with D maybe TRBD2 (6 bases). Trimming left V 3 bases short and J 4 bases short, with 12 bases between. Per the germline V gene, CDR1 is SGHTA and CDR2 is FQGNSA. The CDR3 contains 15 residues. CDR3 sequence reads: CASSFRERPTGELFF. CDR3 in DNA: TGTGCCAGCAGCTTTCGGGAGCGACCCACCGGGGAGCTGTTTTTT.

The rearrangement links TRBV9 to TRBJ2-1; 8 nucleotides agree with TRBD1. V lost 3 bases, J lost 6 bases, and 2 bases stayed unmatched. The CDR3 totals 13 residues. Germline values: CDR1 SGDLS, CDR2 YYNGEE. DNA for the CDR3: TGTGCCAGCAGCGCTACAGGGGGCAATGAGCAGTTCTTC. It yields the protein CASSATGGNEQFF. Using reference TRBV9 and TRBJ2-1 for the parts outside the CDR3, the full variable domain is DSGVTQTPKHLITATGQRVTLRCSPRSGDLSVYWYQQSLDQGLQFLIQYYNGEERAKGNILERFSAQQFPDLHSELNLSSLELGDSALYFCASSATGGNEQFFGPGTRLTVL.

The chain combines TRBV9 with TRBJ2-3, with D possibly being TRBD2 (7 bases). The V gene lost 3 bases and the J gene lost 1 base, with 18 bases spanning the gap. Germline-derived CDR1 and CDR2 are SGDLS and YYNGEE. The CDR3 extends over 17 amino acids. In nucleotides, the CDR3 is TGTGCCAGCAGCGCATGGGGGGGCGGGAGCGGCACAGATACGCAGTATTTT. This sequence encodes CASSAWGGGSGTDTQYF.

This chain joins TRBV4-3 and TRBJ2-3, with D possibly matching TRBD2 (5 bases). Germline CDR1 reads LGHNA; CDR2 reads YSLEER. Trimming left V 0 bases short and J 8 bases short, with 12 bases between. The CDR3 sequence is 14 residues long. In nucleotides, the CDR3 is TGCGCCAGCAGCCAAGATCAGGCTAGCCCTACGCAGTATTTT. This codes for CASSQDQASPTQYF.

This clone has only one observation. V usage is TRBV19 and J usage is TRBJ1-3, with D uncertain. This CDR3 has 16 residues. Looked up from germline, CDR1 is LNHDA and CDR2 is SQIVND (reference sequence). With 3 bases removed from V and 4 bases from J, the gap between germline ends came to 16 bases. The CDR3 DNA reads TGTGCCAGTAGTATCGTCCTAGCCTTCTCCGGAAACACCATATATTTT. As protein: CASSIVLAFSGNTIYF.

Of note for this clone: This CDR3 is also generated by other DNA sequences in the sample. In nucleotides, the CDR3 is TGTGCCAGTAGTATAGGGACAGGATATGGCTACACCTTC. Protein product: CASSIGTGYGYTF. The V and J genes are TRBV19 and TRBJ1-2; TRBD1 matches at 7 bases. Germline V lookup: CDR1 LNHDA, CDR2 SQIVND (reference sequence). Losses at the gene ends were 1 base for V and 5 bases for J; bases not matched to a gene: 1. This CDR3 has 13 amino acids.

This clone was observed a few times. The rearrangement joins TRBV19 to TRBJ2-2, with a weak D call TRBD2 (6 bases). Looked up from germline, CDR1 is LNHDA and CDR2 is SQIVND (reference sequence). Deletions cut 6 bases from V and 3 bases from J, with 14 bases between. The CDR3 spans 15 residues. In nucleotides, the CDR3 is TGTGCCAGTAGGTCCCGGGGGAGGTACACCGGGGAGCTGTTTTTT. Amino acid sequence: CASRSRGRYTGELFF.

The V call is TRBV27, the J call TRBJ1-1; possibly TRBD1 for D (6 bases). Per the germline V gene, CDR1 is MNHEY and CDR2 is SMNVEV (reference sequence). Deletions cut 5 bases from V and 0 bases from J, with 10 bases between. This CDR3 contains 14 residues. CDR3 DNA: TGTGCCAGCAGTCGACAGGTCATGAACACTGAAGCTTTCTTT. Residues: CASSRQVMNTEAFF.

The rearrangement uses TRBV30 and TRBJ2-5; 10 positions match TRBD2. Unmatched junction bases numbered 0, after V lost 5 bases and J lost 3 bases. The germline CDR1 and CDR2 sequences are GTSNPN and SVGIG (reference sequence). CDR3 size: 12 residues. The CDR3 coding sequence is TGTGCCTGGGGACTAGCGGAAGAGACCCAGTACTTC. Amino acids: CAWGLAEETQYF.

The chain's CDR3 is CASRSPPDSGEQYF. The DNA of the CDR3 is TGTGCCAGCCGAAGCCCCCCAGACAGCGGGGAGCAGTACTTC. The gene calls are TRBV5-6 and TRBJ2-7; TRBD2 might be the D (6 bases). The CDR3 loop spans 14 amino acids. Germline V gene sequence: CDR1 SGHDT, CDR2 YYEEEE. The V end lost 7 bases, the J end lost 7 bases, and 21 bases lay between the germline ends.

This chain uses TRBV5-6 with TRBJ2-1; 10 positions match TRBD2. Germline assignment: CDR1 SGHDT and CDR2 YYEEEE. The junction had 8 bases not matched to a gene; V was cut back by 3 bases and J by 8 bases. This CDR3 contains 15 residues. The CDR3 loop reads CASSSQREGLHEQFF. The CDR3 DNA sequence: TGTGCCAGCAGCTCGCAGCGGGAGGGCCTCCATGAGCAGTTCTTC.

The V gene is TRBV7-9, the J gene TRBJ2-1; 9 nucleotides line up with TRBD2. J lost 8 bases, V lost 8 bases, and 16 bases had no gene match. CDR3 size: 16 residues. Germline loops: CDR1 SEHNR, CDR2 FQNEAQ (reference sequence). CDR3 region: CASPSPLAGPSDEQFF. DNA of the CDR3: TGTGCCAGCCCATCGCCCCTAGCGGGACCGAGTGATGAGCAGTTCTTC. The full variable domain, its missing parts supplied by reference TRBV7-9 and TRBJ2-1, is DTGVSQNPRHKITKRGQNVTFRCDPISEHNRLYWYRQTLGQGPEFLTYFQNEAQLEKSRLLSDRFSAERPKGSFSTLEIQRTEQGDSAMYLCASPSPLAGPSDEQFFGPGTRLTVL.

This clone was seen once. The rearrangement uses TRBV4-1 and TRBJ1-1; D is undetermined. V shed 8 bases and J shed 6 bases, with 7 bases lying between them. Germline V CDR1 and CDR2: MGHRA, YSYEKL. This CDR3 spans 10 amino acids. In nucleotides, the CDR3 is TGCGCCAGCGGTGAGTCTGAAGCTTTCTTT. It codes for CASGESEAFF.

J is TRBJ2-5 and V is TRBV30, with 7 bases that match TRBD1. Trimming cost V 3 bases and J 0 bases; bases outside gene matches: 1. The CDR3 runs to 13 residues. Germline CDR1 and CDR2: GTSNPN and SVGIG (reference sequence). DNA of the CDR3: TGTGCCTGGAGGGACAGGTACCAAGAGACCCAGTACTTC. It encodes CAWRDRYQETQYF.

The genes are TRBV2 and TRBJ1-1, with 9 bases aligning to TRBD1. Trimming cost V 4 bases and J 6 bases; bases outside gene matches: 3. The CDR3 length is 13 residues. The germline V gene encodes CDR1 SNHLY and CDR2 FYNNEI. CDR3 region: CASSAQGAAEAFF. DNA of the CDR3: TGTGCCAGCAGTGCACAGGGGGCCGCTGAAGCTTTCTTT.

This chain links TRBV6-1 with TRBJ1-5; D remains ambiguous. Trimming cost V 3 bases and J 4 bases, with 7 bases left between them. The length of the CDR3 is 13 residues. Germline CDR1 MNHNS, CDR2 SASEGT. CDR3 bases: TGTGCCAGCAGTGAGAAGCTAAATCAGCCCCAGCATTTT. It is translated as CASSEKLNQPQHF.

The V and J genes are TRBV7-9 and TRBJ2-2; a possible D gene is TRBD2 (5 bases). From germline, CDR1 is SEHNR and CDR2 FQNEAQ (reference sequence). The CDR3 totals 14 residues. V lost 5 bases to trimming and J lost 6 bases, with 13 bases between them. The CDR3 is CASSATLVSGELFF. The CDR3, as DNA: TGTGCCAGCAGCGCGACACTAGTTTCCGGGGAGCTGTTTTTT.